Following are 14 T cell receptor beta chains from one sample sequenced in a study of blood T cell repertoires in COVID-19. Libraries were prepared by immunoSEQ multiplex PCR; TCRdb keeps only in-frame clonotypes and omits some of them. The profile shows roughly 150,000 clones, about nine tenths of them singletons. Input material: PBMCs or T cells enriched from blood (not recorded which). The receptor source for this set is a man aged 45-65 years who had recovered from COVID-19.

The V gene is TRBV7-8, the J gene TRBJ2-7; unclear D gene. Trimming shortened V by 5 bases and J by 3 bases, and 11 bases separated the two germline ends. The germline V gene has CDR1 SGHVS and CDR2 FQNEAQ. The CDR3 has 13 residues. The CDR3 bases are TGTGCCAGCAGCCCCAGGTACAGCTACGAGCAGTACGTC. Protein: CASSPRYSYEQYV.

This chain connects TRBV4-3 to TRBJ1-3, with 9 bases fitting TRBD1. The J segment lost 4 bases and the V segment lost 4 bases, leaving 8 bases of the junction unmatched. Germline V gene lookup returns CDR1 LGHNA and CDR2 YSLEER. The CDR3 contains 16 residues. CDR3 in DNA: TGCGCCAGCAGCCGCGCCGGGACAGGGCCCGGAAACACCATATATTTT. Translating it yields CASSRAGTGPGNTIYF.

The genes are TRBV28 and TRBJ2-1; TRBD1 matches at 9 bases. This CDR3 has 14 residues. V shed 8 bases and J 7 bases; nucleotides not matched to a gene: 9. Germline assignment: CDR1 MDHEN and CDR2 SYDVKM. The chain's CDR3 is CASERDRVDNEQFF. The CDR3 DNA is TGTGCCAGCGAGCGGGACAGGGTAGATAATGAGCAGTTCTTC.

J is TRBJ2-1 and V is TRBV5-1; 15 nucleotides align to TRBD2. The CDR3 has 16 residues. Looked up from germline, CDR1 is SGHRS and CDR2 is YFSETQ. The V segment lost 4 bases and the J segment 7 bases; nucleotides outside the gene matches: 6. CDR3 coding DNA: TGCGCCAGCAGCCTCAGGACTAGCGGGGGGGTGAATGAGCAGTTCTTC. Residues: CASSLRTSGGVNEQFF.

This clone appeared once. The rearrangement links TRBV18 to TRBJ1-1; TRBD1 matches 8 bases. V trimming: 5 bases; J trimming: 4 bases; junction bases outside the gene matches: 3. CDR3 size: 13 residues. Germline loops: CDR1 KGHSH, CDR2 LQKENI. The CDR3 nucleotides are TGTGCCAGCTCAAAGCAGGGGGCCACTGAAGCTTTCTTT. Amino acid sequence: CASSKQGATEAFF.

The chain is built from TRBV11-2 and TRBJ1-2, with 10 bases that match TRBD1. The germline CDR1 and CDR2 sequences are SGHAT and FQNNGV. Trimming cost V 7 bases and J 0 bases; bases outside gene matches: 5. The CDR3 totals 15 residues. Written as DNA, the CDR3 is TGTGCCAGCACCATCGGGACAGGGGCTAACTATGGCTACACCTTC. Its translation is CASTIGTGANYGYTF.

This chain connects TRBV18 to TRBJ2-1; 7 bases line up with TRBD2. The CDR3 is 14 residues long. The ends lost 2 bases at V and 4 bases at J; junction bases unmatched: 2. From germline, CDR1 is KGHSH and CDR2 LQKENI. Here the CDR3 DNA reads TGTGCCAGCTCACCATCCGGGGGGTACAATGAGCAGTTCTTC. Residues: CASSPSGGYNEQFF.

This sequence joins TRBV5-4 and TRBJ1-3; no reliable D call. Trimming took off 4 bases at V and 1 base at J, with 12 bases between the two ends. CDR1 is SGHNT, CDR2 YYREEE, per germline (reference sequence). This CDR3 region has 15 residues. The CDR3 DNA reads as TGTGCCAGCAGCCTGGCCGGAGCGTCTGGAAACACCATATATTTT. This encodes CASSLAGASGNTIYF.

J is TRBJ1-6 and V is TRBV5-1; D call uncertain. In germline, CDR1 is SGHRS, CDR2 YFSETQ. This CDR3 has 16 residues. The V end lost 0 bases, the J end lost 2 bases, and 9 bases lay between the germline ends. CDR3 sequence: CASSLVGEAYNSPLHF. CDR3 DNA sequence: TGCGCCAGCAGCTTGGTCGGGGAAGCCTATAATTCACCCCTCCACTTT. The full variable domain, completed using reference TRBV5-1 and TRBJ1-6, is KAGVTQTPRYLIKTRGQQVTLSCSPISGHRSVSWYQQTPGQGLQFLFEYFSETQRNKGNFPGRFSGRQFSNSRSEMNVSTLELGDSALYLCASSLVGEAYNSPLHFGNGTRLTVT.

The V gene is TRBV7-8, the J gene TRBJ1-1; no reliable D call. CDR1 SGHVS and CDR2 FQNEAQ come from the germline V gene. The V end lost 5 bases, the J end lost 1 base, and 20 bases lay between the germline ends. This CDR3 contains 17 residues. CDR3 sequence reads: CASSVDMGARPNTEAFF. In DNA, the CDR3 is TGTGCCAGCAGCGTAGACATGGGCGCCAGGCCGAACACTGAAGCTTTCTTT. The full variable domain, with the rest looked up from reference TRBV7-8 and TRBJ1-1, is GAGVSQSPRYKVAKRGQDVALRCDPISGHVSLFWYQQALGQGPEFLTYFQNEAQLDKSGLPSDRFFAERPEGSVSTLKIQRTQQEDSAVYLCASSVDMGARPNTEAFFGQGTRLTVV.

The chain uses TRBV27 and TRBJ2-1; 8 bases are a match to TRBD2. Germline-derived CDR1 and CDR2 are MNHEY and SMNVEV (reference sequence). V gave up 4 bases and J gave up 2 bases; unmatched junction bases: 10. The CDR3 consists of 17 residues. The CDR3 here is CASSSTISGRAYNEQFF. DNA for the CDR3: TGTGCCAGCAGTTCCACCATCAGCGGGAGAGCCTACAATGAGCAGTTCTTC.

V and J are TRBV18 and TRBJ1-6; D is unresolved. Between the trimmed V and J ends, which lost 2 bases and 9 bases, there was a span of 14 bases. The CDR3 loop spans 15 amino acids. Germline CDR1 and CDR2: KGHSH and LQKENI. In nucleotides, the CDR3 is TGTGCCAGCTCACCAGAGGTGGTGAGGGCTTCACCCCTCCACTTT. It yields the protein CASSPEVVRASPLHF. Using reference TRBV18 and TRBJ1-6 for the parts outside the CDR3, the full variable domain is NAGVMQNPRHLVRRRGQEARLRCSPMKGHSHVYWYRQLPEEGLKFMVYLQKENIIDESGMPKERFSAEFPKEGPSILRIQQVVRGDSAAYFCASSPEVVRASPLHFGNGTRLTVT.

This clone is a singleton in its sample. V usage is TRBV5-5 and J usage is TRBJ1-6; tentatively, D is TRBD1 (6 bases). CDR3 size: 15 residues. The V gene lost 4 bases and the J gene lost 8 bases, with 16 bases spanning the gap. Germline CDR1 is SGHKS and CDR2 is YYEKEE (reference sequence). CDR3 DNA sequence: TGTGCCAGCAGCCCCGGGACAAGAGGAGATTCACCCCTCCACTTT. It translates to CASSPGTRGDSPLHF.

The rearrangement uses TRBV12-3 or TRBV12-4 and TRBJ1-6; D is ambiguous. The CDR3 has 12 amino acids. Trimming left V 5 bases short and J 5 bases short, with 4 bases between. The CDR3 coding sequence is TGTGCCAGCAGTCAGAATAATTCACCCCTCCACTTT. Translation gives CASSQNNSPLHF.